Listed here are 17 T cell receptor beta chains from one sample, sequenced in a study of blood T cell repertoires in COVID-19. Data came from immunoSEQ multiplex PCR; TCRdb stores just in-frame clones and leaves some out. Of 150,000 to 200,000 clones detected, around 80% appear once; the ten largest clones hold roughly a fifth. Sequenced input: peripheral blood. These receptors all stem from a woman aged 80 or over with acute or convalescent COVID-19.

V usage is TRBV21-1 and J usage is TRBJ2-1; the table's D call, TRBD2, was not checked against the DNA. TRBV21-1 is a listed pseudogene. The CDR3 length is 16 residues. The CDR3 loop is CASSPYSGRAIDEQFF. CDR3 DNA: TGTGCCAGCAGCCCCTATAGCGGGAGGGCCATTGATGAGCAGTTCTTC.

This chain's CDR3 is CASSADRAVYSNQPQHF. In DNA form, the CDR3 reads TGTGCCAGCAGCGCCGACAGGGCCGTCTATAGCAATCAGCCCCAGCATTTT. This chain uses TRBV5-8 with TRBJ1-5; 7 bases agree with TRBD1. The V gene's germline CDR1 is SGHTS and CDR2 YDEGEE. J was trimmed by 0 bases and V by 4 bases; bases with no gene match: 10. CDR3 length: 17 residues. Full variable domain (outside the CDR3, taken from reference TRBV5-8 and TRBJ1-5): EAGVTQSPTHLIKTRGQQATLRCSPISGHTSVYWYQQALGLGLQFLLWYDEGEERNRGNFPPRFSGRQFPNYSSELNVNALELEDSALYLCASSADRAVYSNQPQHFGDGTRLSIL.

The V gene is TRBV5-5, the J gene TRBJ1-3; D is unclear. The CDR3 loop spans 14 amino acids. Trimming left V 4 bases short and J 2 bases short, with 10 bases between. Germline CDR1 SGHKS, CDR2 YYEKEE (reference sequence). CDR3 sequence reads: CASSHVSAGNTIYF. CDR3 nucleotide sequence: TGTGCCAGCAGCCACGTATCGGCTGGAAACACCATATATTTT.

This sequence joins TRBV4-2 and TRBJ1-1, with a possible D match to TRBD1 (6 bases). The CDR3 runs 14 residues. Trimming stripped 0 bases from V and 2 bases from J, with 7 bases between. Germline lookup yields CDR1 LGHNA and CDR2 YNFKEQ. CDR3 in amino acids: CASSQEGGNTEAFF. DNA of the CDR3: TGTGCCAGCAGCCAAGAAGGGGGTAACACTGAAGCTTTCTTT.

Worth noting for this clone: One end of the junction is discordant with germline, which a read error may explain. The J gene is TRBJ1-3, the V gene TRBV10-3, with 10 bases lining up with TRBD1. The CDR3 contains 11 residues. Germline V gives CDR1 ENHRY, CDR2 SYGVKD. CDR3: CAISDGTGAVF. CDR3 coding DNA: TGTGCCATCAGTGATGGGACAGGGGCGGTTTTT.

This sequence joins TRBV11-2 and TRBJ1-2, with D tentatively TRBD1 (6 bases). The CDR3 sequence is 13 residues long. CDR1 and CDR2 (germline): SGHAT, FQNNGV. V gave up 9 bases and J gave up 5 bases, with 16 bases separating them. The CDR3 DNA reads as TGTGCCAGTGAAACAGGGTCTGGATATGGCTACACCTTC. Amino acid sequence: CASETGSGYGYTF. The full variable domain, in which reference TRBV11-2 and TRBJ1-2 provide the parts outside the CDR3, is EAGVAQSPRYKIIEKRQSVAFWCNPISGHATLYWYQQILGQGPKLLIQFQNNGVVDDSQLPKDRFSAERLKGVDSTLKIQPAKLEDSAVYLCASETGSGYGYTFGSGTRLTVV.

The gene calls are TRBV4-2 and TRBJ1-2; D is unresolved. V lost 0 bases and J lost 4, with 6 bases in between. In germline, CDR1 is LGHNA, CDR2 YNFKEQ. CDR3 length: 13 residues. CDR3 loop: CASSQDRSYGYTF. CDR3 nucleotide sequence: TGTGCCAGCAGCCAAGACCGGAGCTATGGCTACACCTTC.

V usage is TRBV4-2 and J usage is TRBJ2-1; 9 bases line up with TRBD2. CDR1 and CDR2 (germline): LGHNA, YNFKEQ. The CDR3 runs 17 residues. After removal of 2 bases from V and 9 bases from J, the junction contained 14 bases not matched to a gene. The CDR3 sequence is CASSQPPGSGGTGEQFF. In DNA form, the CDR3 reads TGTGCCAGCAGCCAACCCCCCGGAAGCGGGGGGACGGGTGAGCAGTTCTTC.

The V and J genes are TRBV27 and TRBJ1-4; 10 nucleotides line up with TRBD1. CDR3 length equals 16 residues. The V segment lost 5 bases and the J segment 6 bases; nucleotides outside the gene matches: 9. Per the germline V gene, CDR1 is MNHEY and CDR2 is SMNVEV (reference sequence). Here the CDR3 DNA reads TGTGCCAGCAGTCCCTCCACCGGGACAGGGGATGAAAAACTGTTTTTT. Protein product: CASSPSTGTGDEKLFF.

This clone was observed a few times. The rearrangement uses TRBV19 and TRBJ1-1; no clear D gene. The CDR3 loop spans 11 amino acids. Germline CDR1 and CDR2: LNHDA and SQIVND (reference sequence). Trimming cost V 3 bases and J 3 bases, with 2 bases left between them. This chain's CDR3 is CASSIYTEAFF. CDR3 nucleotide sequence: TGTGCCAGTAGTATCTACACTGAAGCTTTCTTT.

The V and J genes are TRBV18 and TRBJ2-3; D is unclear. The ends were cut back, 2 bases at V and 2 bases at J, with 11 bases in the middle. The CDR3 spans 15 residues. Germline values: CDR1 KGHSH, CDR2 LQKENI. CDR3 sequence (DNA): TGTGCCAGCTCACCAAATCAGTTCCTCACAGATACGCAGTATTTT. This codes for CASSPNQFLTDTQYF.

The chain links TRBV4-2 to TRBJ2-3; perhaps TRBD2 as D (7 bases). Germline CDR1 LGHNA, CDR2 YNFKEQ. The CDR3 runs 17 residues. V was pared by 2 bases and J by 3 bases, with 18 bases between. This CDR3 reads CASSQPLRGGATDTQYF. CDR3 sequence (DNA): TGTGCCAGCAGCCAACCCCTTAGGGGGGGGGCGACAGATACGCAGTATTTT.

The chain uses TRBV7-3 and TRBJ1-3; 11 bases line up with TRBD1. The V and J ends lost 5 bases and 3 bases, in that order; junction bases with no gene match: 6. Germline V gene lookup returns CDR1 SGHTA and CDR2 FQGTGA. The CDR3 is 16 residues long. The chain's CDR3 is CASSPGQGAIGNTIYF. The CDR3 region has the DNA TGTGCCAGCAGCCCCGGACAGGGGGCAATTGGAAACACCATATATTTT.

The rearrangement links TRBV4-2 to TRBJ2-4, with D perhaps matching TRBD1 (6 bases). V lost 1 base, J lost 6 bases, and 25 bases lay in between. Looked up from germline, CDR1 is LGHNA and CDR2 is YNFKEQ. The CDR3 is 19 amino acids. CDR3 in amino acids: CASSQVLGQGPDTGNIQYF. CDR3 in DNA: TGTGCCAGCAGCCAAGTACTGGGGCAGGGGCCCGATACGGGAAACATTCAGTACTTC.

The gene calls are TRBV7-9 and TRBJ2-7, with a tentative D call TRBD1 (5 bases). The CDR3 has 14 residues. V was cut by 1 base and J by 3 bases, with 10 bases left in between. CDR1 SEHNR and CDR2 FQNEAQ come from the germline V gene (reference sequence). CDR3 sequence reads: CASSLGRQSYEQYF. The CDR3 nucleotides are TGTGCCAGCAGCTTAGGCCGACAGAGCTACGAGCAGTACTTC.

The rearrangement joins TRBV19 to TRBJ1-6; D is undetermined. Trimming took off 3 bases at V and 7 bases at J, with 7 bases between the two ends. Germline loops: CDR1 LNHDA, CDR2 SQIVND (reference sequence). The CDR3 length is 13 residues. The CDR3 coding sequence is TGTGCCAGTAGTATCGGCGGGAATTCACCCCTCCACTTT. Amino acids: CASSIGGNSPLHF.

The chain has TRBV6-5 and TRBJ1-4; no definite D call. The V end lost 8 bases, the J end lost 5 bases, and 12 bases lay between the germline ends. Per germline, CDR1 MNHEY and CDR2 SVGAGI. CDR3 length: 13 amino acids. The DNA of the CDR3 is TGTGCCAGCGGTAGACAATTGAATGAAAAACTGTTTTTT. It encodes CASGRQLNEKLFF.